What follows are 18 T cell receptor beta chains derived from one specimen sequenced in a study of immune cell composition in non-small cell lung cancer. Sequenced by immunoSEQ multiplex PCR; TCRdb stores in-frame clones only, minus some. The sample has some 9,200 clones; around four fifths are singletons. Sequencing input: lung tumor tissue. Receptor source: a human donor with non-small cell lung cancer.

Only one count was recorded for this clone. This rearrangement joins TRBV28 to TRBJ1-5; D remains ambiguous. Germline loops: CDR1 MDHEN, CDR2 SYDVKM. The germline V and J ends were trimmed by 2 bases and 4 bases, with 3 bases remaining between them. This CDR3 is built from 12 residues. The CDR3 nucleotides are TGTGCCAGCAGTTTAGAGAATCAGCCCCAGCATTTT. Protein sequence: CASSLENQPQHF.

Written as DNA, the CDR3 is TGCAGCGTTGGGCTCGAAGCTTTCTTT. This encodes CSVGLEAFF. This sequence joins TRBV29-1 and TRBJ1-1, with unresolved D. Trimming took off 4 bases at V and 8 bases at J, with 5 bases between the two ends. CDR1 SQVTM and CDR2 ANQGSEA come from the germline V gene. This CDR3 comprises 9 residues.

This chain links TRBV5-6 with TRBJ2-1; 8 bases are shared with TRBD2. Germline CDR1 reads SGHDT; CDR2 reads YYEEEE. There are 16 residues in the CDR3. Trimming cost V 4 bases and J 0 bases; bases outside gene matches: 6. CDR3 loop: CASSGPGGSSYNEQFF. The CDR3 region has the DNA TGTGCCAGCAGCGGCCCGGGGGGGAGCTCCTACAATGAGCAGTTCTTC.

The genes are TRBV7-3 and TRBJ1-1; D not certain. V lost 5 bases to trimming and J lost 5 bases, with 21 bases between them. CDR1 and CDR2 (germline): SGHTA, FQGTGA. The CDR3 has 16 residues. The chain's CDR3 is CASSERFRAPGTEAFF. The CDR3 region has the DNA TGTGCCAGCAGCGAAAGATTCCGGGCCCCGGGGACTGAAGCTTTCTTT.

The sample holds one count of this clone. The CDR3 sequence: CASKRGTGTNYGYTF. For the CDR3, the DNA is TGTGCCAGCAAGAGAGGGACAGGTACTAACTATGGCTACACCTTC. The rearrangement uses TRBV5-5 and TRBJ1-2; 8 bases are a match to TRBD1. Looked up from germline, CDR1 is SGHKS and CDR2 is YYEKEE (reference sequence). This CDR3 contains 15 residues. V was clipped by 6 bases and J by 0 bases; unmatched bases: 7.

This chain connects TRBV7-9 to TRBJ2-7; D may be TRBD1 (6 bases). The V gene's germline CDR1 is SEHNR and CDR2 FQNEAQ (reference sequence). V was cut by 6 bases and J by 3 bases, with 24 bases left in between. The CDR3 extends over 17 amino acids. Here the CDR3 reads CASRSYLGPRQVYEQYF. CDR3 nucleotides: TGTGCCAGCAGATCCTACTTAGGGCCCAGACAGGTCTACGAGCAGTACTTC.

This chain uses TRBV9 with TRBJ1-3, with D perhaps TRBD1 (6 bases). Germline V gene lookup returns CDR1 SGDLS and CDR2 YYNGEE. This CDR3 comprises 15 residues. Trimming took off 3 bases at V and 1 base at J, with 11 bases between the two ends. The CDR3 DNA reads TGTGCCAGCAGCGCCCTGGGGGCATCTGGAAACACCATATATTTT. Translated, it gives CASSALGASGNTIYF.

This clone has only one observation. CDR3 nucleotide sequence: TGTGCCAGCAGTTTAGCGGCAGGGGGGGACTACGAGCAGTACTTC. Its translation: CASSLAAGGDYEQYF. V is TRBV28 and J is TRBJ2-7, with D possibly being TRBD1 or TRBD2 (7 bases each). Germline loops: CDR1 MDHEN, CDR2 SYDVKM. This CDR3 has 15 amino acids. Trimming pared 2 bases from V and 3 bases from J, leaving 14 bases between.

The chain combines TRBV7-8 with TRBJ2-7; D is unclear. This CDR3 is 16 amino acids long. The V end lost 4 bases, the J end lost 4 bases, and 20 bases lay between the germline ends. Germline V CDR1 and CDR2: SGHVS, FQNEAQ. The CDR3: CASSSIREDGWYEQYF. DNA for the CDR3: TGTGCCAGCAGCTCGATTCGTGAGGATGGGTGGTACGAGCAGTACTTC. Looking up the rest from reference TRBV7-8 and TRBJ2-7 gives the full variable domain: GAGVSQSPRYKVAKRGQDVALRCDPISGHVSLFWYQQALGQGPEFLTYFQNEAQLDKSGLPSDRFFAERPEGSVSTLKIQRTQQEDSAVYLCASSSIREDGWYEQYFGPGTRLTVT.

This clone ranks as large (0.1 to 1%). The CDR3 spells CASSFRLSGNTIYF. Written as DNA, the CDR3 is TGTGCCAGCAGCTTTCGACTCTCTGGAAACACCATATATTTT. The J gene is TRBJ1-3, the V gene TRBV5-5; no clear D. V gave up 2 bases and J gave up 0 bases, with 6 bases separating them. The CDR3 consists of 14 residues. Germline-derived CDR1 and CDR2 are SGHKS and YYEKEE (reference sequence).

This clone was seen a handful of times. The V and J genes are TRBV28 and TRBJ1-2, with D uncertain. V gave up 9 bases and J gave up 8 bases, with 19 bases separating them. CDR3 length: 13 amino acids. Germline V gene data show CDR1 as MDHEN and CDR2 as SYDVKM. The CDR3 DNA is TGTGCCAGTCAAAAAAAGGGCAATGGGGGCTACACCTTC. Residues: CASQKKGNGGYTF.

The chain is built from TRBV7-9 and TRBJ2-1, with D uncertain. The CDR3 has 14 amino acids. Germline CDR1 SEHNR, CDR2 FQNEAQ (reference sequence). Between the trimmed V and J ends, which lost 1 base and 5 bases, there was a span of 9 bases. The CDR3 DNA follows: TGTGCCAGCAGCTTAGGGTCCAGCCACAATGAGCAGTTCTTC. This encodes CASSLGSSHNEQFF. Full variable domain (missing parts from reference TRBV7-9 and TRBJ2-1): DTGVSQNPRHKITKRGQNVTFRCDPISEHNRLYWYRQTLGQGPEFLTYFQNEAQLEKSRLLSDRFSAERPKGSFSTLEIQRTEQGDSAMYLCASSLGSSHNEQFFGPGTRLTVL.

This chain links TRBV9 with TRBJ2-3; D might be TRBD1 or TRBD2, each matching 5 bases. This CDR3 spans 14 amino acids. Germline V gives CDR1 SGDLS, CDR2 YYNGEE. Trimming took off 7 bases at V and 4 bases at J, with 16 bases between the two ends. CDR3 coding DNA: TGTGCCAGCTCCCGAGATATGGGGGCAGATACGCAGTATTTT. This sequence encodes CASSRDMGADTQYF.

The rearrangement uses TRBV6-1 and TRBJ1-6; 7 nucleotides agree with TRBD1. The V segment lost 9 bases and the J segment 9 bases; nucleotides outside the gene matches: 5. The CDR3 spans 12 residues. Per the germline V gene, CDR1 is MNHNS and CDR2 is SASEGT. The CDR3 loop reads CASTGDASPLHF. The DNA for the CDR3 is TGTGCCAGTACAGGGGATGCTTCACCCCTCCACTTT.

The chain employs TRBV21-1 and TRBJ2-1; the table's D call, TRBD1, has no DNA check behind it. TRBV21-1 is a pseudogene segment. The CDR3 has 18 residues. This CDR3 reads CASSKGPVPTGTYNEQFF. CDR3 nucleotides: TGTGCCAGCAGCAAAGGCCCTGTACCGACAGGGACATACAATGAGCAGTTCTTC.

V gene TRBV28 combines with J gene TRBJ2-6; no definite D call. V was shortened by 2 bases and J by 0 bases, with 5 bases between the two germline ends. This CDR3 region has 15 residues. Germline loops: CDR1 MDHEN, CDR2 SYDVKM. The chain's CDR3 is CASSLGNSGANVLTF. CDR3 DNA: TGTGCCAGCAGTTTAGGAAACTCTGGGGCCAACGTCCTGACTTTC.

The rearrangement links TRBV6-1 to TRBJ2-1; tentatively, D is TRBD2 (6 bases). Germline V gene data show CDR1 as MNHNS and CDR2 as SASEGT. The CDR3 is made up of 15 amino acids. Trimming shortened V by 4 bases and J by 7 bases, and 17 bases separated the two germline ends. The chain's CDR3 is CASSALTSFANEQFF. The CDR3 bases are TGTGCCAGCAGTGCGTTAACTAGCTTCGCAAATGAGCAGTTCTTC.

The rearrangement links TRBV9 to TRBJ2-3; D is ambiguous. Germline CDR1 reads SGDLS; CDR2 reads YYNGEE. The CDR3 covers 12 residues. The V gene lost 4 bases and the J gene lost 0 bases, with 3 bases spanning the gap. CDR3 protein: CASSPSTDTQYF. The CDR3 nucleotides read TGTGCCAGCAGCCCCAGCACAGATACGCAGTATTTT. Using reference TRBV9 and TRBJ2-3 for the parts outside the CDR3, the full variable domain is DSGVTQTPKHLITATGQRVTLRCSPRSGDLSVYWYQQSLDQGLQFLIQYYNGEERAKGNILERFSAQQFPDLHSELNLSSLELGDSALYFCASSPSTDTQYFGPGTRLTVL.